Listed here are 13 T cell receptor beta chains from one sample, sequenced in a study of blood T cell repertoires in COVID-19. Sequencing used immunoSEQ multiplex PCR; TCRdb keeps in-frame clones, though not all of them. The sample lists 150,000 or so clones; approximately 88% were seen once. The sequenced sample was PBMCs or T cells enriched from blood (not recorded which). All receptors derive from a man in his sixties or seventies who had been exposed to COVID-19.

J is TRBJ2-7 and V is TRBV6-2 or TRBV6-3, with a possible D match to TRBD1 (5 bases). Trimming took 4 bases from V and 5 from J, leaving 12 bases between them. Germline V gene sequence: CDR1 MNHEY, CDR2 SVGEGT. This CDR3 spans 13 amino acids. The chain's CDR3 is CASSSGFLHEQYF. The DNA for the CDR3 is TGTGCCAGCAGTTCAGGGTTTCTCCACGAGCAGTACTTC.

This clone showed up many times. This chain joins TRBV7-9 and TRBJ2-3, with D perhaps TRBD2 (5 bases). This CDR3 is built from 15 residues. The germline V gene encodes CDR1 SEHNR and CDR2 FQNEAQ (reference sequence). V dropped 3 bases and J dropped 1 base, with 11 bases sitting between them. The DNA for the CDR3 is TGTGCCAGCAGCTTGGAGGCCGGAGGCACAGATACGCAGTATTTT. Translation: CASSLEAGGTDTQYF.

The rearrangement joins TRBV6-2 or TRBV6-3 to TRBJ2-2, with a possible D match to TRBD1 (6 bases). V was clipped by 6 bases and J by 5 bases, with 13 bases between them. Germline loops: CDR1 MNHEY, CDR2 SVGEGT. The CDR3 is made up of 14 amino acids. The CDR3 nucleotides are TGTGCCAGCAGCCCAGGGGTCTTGACCGGGGAGCTGTTTTTT. As protein: CASSPGVLTGELFF.

This clone has only a few counts. The rearrangement joins TRBV7-9 to TRBJ2-7; 11 bases align to TRBD1. V was pared by 4 bases and J by 6 bases, with 8 bases of the junction left unmatched. The CDR3 runs to 15 residues. CDR1 is SEHNR, CDR2 FQNEAQ, per germline (reference sequence). The CDR3 sequence is CASSSLWGQGVEQYF. DNA of the CDR3: TGTGCCAGCAGCTCCCTTTGGGGACAGGGGGTCGAGCAGTACTTC.

This CDR3 is CASSQVQGVAYEQYF. For the CDR3, the DNA is TGCGCCAGCAGCCAAGTCCAAGGGGTTGCCTACGAGCAGTACTTC. This sequence joins TRBV4-1 and TRBJ2-7; tentatively, D is TRBD1 (5 bases). Germline V lookup: CDR1 MGHRA, CDR2 YSYEKL. V lost 1 base and J lost 2, with 12 bases in between. This CDR3 has 15 amino acids.

V and J are TRBV5-1 and TRBJ2-2; 8 positions match TRBD1. Trimming took 2 bases from V and 6 from J; bases not matched to a gene: 6. This CDR3 region has 15 residues. Germline V gene sequence: CDR1 SGHRS, CDR2 YFSETQ. CDR3 in DNA: TGCGCCAGCAGCTTCGGACAGGGCCGCGCCGGGGAGCTGTTTTTT. The encoded protein is CASSFGQGRAGELFF.

This clone occurred once. The V gene is TRBV6-2 or TRBV6-3, the J gene TRBJ2-1, with TRBD2 matching 11 bases. The CDR3 extends over 17 amino acids. Germline trimming cut 0 bases from V and 8 bases from J; bases unmatched to any gene: 9. In germline, CDR1 is MNHEY, CDR2 SVGEGT. The CDR3 DNA sequence: TGTGCCAGCAGTTACTCGATGACTAGCGGGGTAAAATATGAGCAGTTCTTC. Protein: CASSYSMTSGVKYEQFF.

V and J are TRBV28 and TRBJ2-7; no reliable D call. The V and J ends lost 7 bases and 0 bases respectively, with 4 bases between them. Germline loops: CDR1 MDHEN, CDR2 SYDVKM. The CDR3 sequence is 11 residues long. The DNA for the CDR3 is TGTGCCAGCACCCACTCCTACGAGCAGTACTTC. It encodes CASTHSYEQYF.

This clone has just a few counts. This chain joins TRBV7-9 and TRBJ1-2; TRBD1 matches at 8 bases. The trim removed 5 bases at V and 3 bases at J, leaving 8 bases unmatched. There are 15 residues in the CDR3. CDR1 and CDR2 (germline): SEHNR, FQNEAQ (reference sequence). CDR3 DNA: TGTGCCAGCAGCCCCTTGGACAGGGTTGACTATGGCTACACCTTC. Its translation: CASSPLDRVDYGYTF.

This chain joins TRBV28 and TRBJ1-5, with 10 bases aligning to TRBD1. The J segment lost 7 bases and the V segment lost 10 bases, leaving 7 bases of the junction unmatched. The germline gives CDR1 MDHEN, CDR2 SYDVKM. The length of the CDR3 is 13 residues. CDR3 bases: TGTGCCACCTTGGGACAGGGGATCCAGCCCCAGCATTTT. It yields the protein CATLGQGIQPQHF.

The V call is TRBV19, the J call TRBJ2-4; the D gene is possibly TRBD2 (5 bases). The CDR3 sequence is 13 residues long. Germline assignment: CDR1 LNHDA and CDR2 SQIVND (reference sequence). Trimming cost V 6 bases and J 8 bases, with 14 bases left between them. The CDR3 spells CASRSTGSYIQYF. The CDR3 region has the DNA TGTGCCAGTAGGTCGACTGGGAGTTACATTCAGTACTTC.

The chain joins TRBV7-9 to TRBJ2-2; 11 bases match TRBD2. The germline gives CDR1 SEHNR, CDR2 FQNEAQ (reference sequence). This CDR3 is 17 amino acids long. The V gene end was trimmed by 5 bases and the J gene end by 4 bases; junction bases not matched to a gene: 9. CDR3 region: CASSLFSGRASTGELFF. The CDR3 DNA is TGTGCCAGCAGCCTTTTTAGCGGGAGGGCCAGCACCGGGGAGCTGTTTTTT.

The genes are TRBV19 and TRBJ1-1; 7 positions match TRBD1. CDR3 length: 14 residues. V lost 8 bases to trimming and J lost 0 bases; unmatched junction nucleotides: 6. In germline, CDR1 is LNHDA, CDR2 SQIVND (reference sequence). DNA for the CDR3: TGTGCCAGTTATAAACAGGGGATGAACACTGAAGCTTTCTTT. It encodes CASYKQGMNTEAFF. The variable domain in full, completed from reference TRBV19 and TRBJ1-1, reads DGGITQSPKYLFRKEGQNVTLSCEQNLNHDAMYWYRQDPGQGLRLIYYSQIVNDFQKGDIAEGYSVSREKKESFPLTVTSAQKNPTAFYLCASYKQGMNTEAFFGQGTRLTVV.